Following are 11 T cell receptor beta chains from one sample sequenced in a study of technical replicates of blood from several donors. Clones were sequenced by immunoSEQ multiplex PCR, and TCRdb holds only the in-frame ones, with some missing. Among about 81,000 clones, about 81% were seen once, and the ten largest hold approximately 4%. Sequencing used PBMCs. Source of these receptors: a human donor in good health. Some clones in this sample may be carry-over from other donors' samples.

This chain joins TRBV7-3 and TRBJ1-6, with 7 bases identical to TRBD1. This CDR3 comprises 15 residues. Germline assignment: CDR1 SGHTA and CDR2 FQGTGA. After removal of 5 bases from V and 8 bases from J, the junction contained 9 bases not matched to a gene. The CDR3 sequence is CASSQTGSSDSPLHF. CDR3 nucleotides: TGTGCCAGCAGCCAGACAGGGTCTTCGGATTCACCCCTCCACTTT.

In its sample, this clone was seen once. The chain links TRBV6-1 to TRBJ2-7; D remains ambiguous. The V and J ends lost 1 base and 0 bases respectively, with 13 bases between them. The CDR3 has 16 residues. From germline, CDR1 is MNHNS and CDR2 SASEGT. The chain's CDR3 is CASSEVNSYRSYEQYF. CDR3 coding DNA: TGTGCCAGCAGTGAAGTAAACTCCTACCGCTCCTACGAGCAGTACTTC.

DNA of the CDR3: TGTGCCAGCAGTTCGGGTGGGGGGGACACCGGGGAGCTGTTTTTT. It yields the protein CASSSGGGDTGELFF. The chain joins TRBV5-4 to TRBJ2-2; the match to TRBD2 covers 7 bases. The trim removed 5 bases at V and 3 bases at J, leaving 7 bases unmatched. Germline V gene lookup returns CDR1 SGHNT and CDR2 YYREEE (reference sequence). The CDR3 is 15 amino acids. Full variable domain (rest looked up from reference TRBV5-4 and TRBJ2-2): ETGVTQSPTHLIKTRGQQVTLRCSSQSGHNTVSWYQQALGQGPQFIFQYYREEENGRGNFPPRFSGLQFPNYSSELNVNALELDDSALYLCASSSGGGDTGELFFGEGSRLTVL.

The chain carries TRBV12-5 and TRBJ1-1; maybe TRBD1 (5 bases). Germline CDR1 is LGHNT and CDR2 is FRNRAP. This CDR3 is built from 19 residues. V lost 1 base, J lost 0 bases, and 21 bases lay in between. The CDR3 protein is CASGLARDLFLNMNTEAFF. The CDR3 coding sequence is TGTGCTAGTGGTTTGGCCCGGGACTTATTTTTGAACATGAACACTGAAGCTTTCTTT.

In nucleotides, the CDR3 is TGTGCCAGCAGTGACACAGGGGGCGCCACAGATACGCAGTATTTT. It specifies CASSDTGGATDTQYF. This chain uses TRBV6-4 with TRBJ2-3, with 9 positions matching TRBD1. V was pared by 2 bases and J by 2 bases, with 2 bases of the junction left unmatched. This CDR3 is built from 15 residues. The germline V gene encodes CDR1 MRHNA and CDR2 SNTAGT.

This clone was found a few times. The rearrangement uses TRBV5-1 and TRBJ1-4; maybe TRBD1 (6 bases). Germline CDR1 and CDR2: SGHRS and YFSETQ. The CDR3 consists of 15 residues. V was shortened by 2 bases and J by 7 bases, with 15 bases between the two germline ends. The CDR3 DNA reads TGCGCCAGCAGCTTAGTTTGGGGGCTGGGTGAAAAACTGTTTTTT. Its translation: CASSLVWGLGEKLFF.

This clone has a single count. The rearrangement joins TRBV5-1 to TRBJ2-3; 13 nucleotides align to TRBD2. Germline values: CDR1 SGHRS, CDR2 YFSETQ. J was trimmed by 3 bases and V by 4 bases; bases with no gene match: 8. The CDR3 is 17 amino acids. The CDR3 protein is CASSTMTSGGITDTQYF. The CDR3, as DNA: TGCGCCAGCAGCACTATGACTAGCGGGGGGATTACAGATACGCAGTATTTT. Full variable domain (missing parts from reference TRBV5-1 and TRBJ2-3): KAGVTQTPRYLIKTRGQQVTLSCSPISGHRSVSWYQQTPGQGLQFLFEYFSETQRNKGNFPGRFSGRQFSNSRSEMNVSTLELGDSALYLCASSTMTSGGITDTQYFGPGTRLTVL.

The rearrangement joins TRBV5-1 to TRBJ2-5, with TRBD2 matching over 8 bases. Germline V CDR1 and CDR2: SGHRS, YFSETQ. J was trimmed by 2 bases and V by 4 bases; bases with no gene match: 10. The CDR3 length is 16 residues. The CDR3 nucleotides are TGCGCCAGCAGCCCGGGAGCGGGAGTGGGGCAAGAGACCCAGTACTTC. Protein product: CASSPGAGVGQETQYF. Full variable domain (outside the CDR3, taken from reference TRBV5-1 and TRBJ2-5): KAGVTQTPRYLIKTRGQQVTLSCSPISGHRSVSWYQQTPGQGLQFLFEYFSETQRNKGNFPGRFSGRQFSNSRSEMNVSTLELGDSALYLCASSPGAGVGQETQYFGPGTRLLVL.

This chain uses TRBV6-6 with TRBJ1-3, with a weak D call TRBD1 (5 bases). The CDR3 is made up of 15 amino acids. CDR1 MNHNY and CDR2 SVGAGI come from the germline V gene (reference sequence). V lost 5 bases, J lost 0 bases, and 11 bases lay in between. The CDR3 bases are TGTGCCAGCAGTCTTACAGGAACCTCTGGAAACACCATATATTTT. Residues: CASSLTGTSGNTIYF.

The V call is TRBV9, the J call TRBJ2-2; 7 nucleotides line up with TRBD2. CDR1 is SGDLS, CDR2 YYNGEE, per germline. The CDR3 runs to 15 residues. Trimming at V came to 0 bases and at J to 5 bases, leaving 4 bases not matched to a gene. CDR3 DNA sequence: TGTGCCAGCAGCGTAGATCCAGCGGGGACCGGGGAGCTGTTTTTT. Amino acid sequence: CASSVDPAGTGELFF.

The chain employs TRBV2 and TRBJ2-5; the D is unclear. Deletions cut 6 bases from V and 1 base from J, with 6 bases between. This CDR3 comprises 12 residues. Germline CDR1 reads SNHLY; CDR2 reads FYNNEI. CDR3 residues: CASRAVQETQYF. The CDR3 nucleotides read TGTGCCAGCAGGGCGGTCCAAGAGACCCAGTACTTC.